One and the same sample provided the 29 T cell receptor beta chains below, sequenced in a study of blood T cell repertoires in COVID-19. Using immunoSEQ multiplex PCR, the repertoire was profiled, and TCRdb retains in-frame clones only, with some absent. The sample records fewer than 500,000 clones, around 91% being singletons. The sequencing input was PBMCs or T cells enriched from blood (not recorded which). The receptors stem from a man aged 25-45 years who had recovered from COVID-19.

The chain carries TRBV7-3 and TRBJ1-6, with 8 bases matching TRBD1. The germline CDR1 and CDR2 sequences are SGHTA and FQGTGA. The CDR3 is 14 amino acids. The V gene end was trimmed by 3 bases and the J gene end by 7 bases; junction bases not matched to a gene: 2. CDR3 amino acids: CASSLTGVNSPLHF. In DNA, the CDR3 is TGTGCCAGCAGCTTGACAGGGGTGAATTCACCCCTCCACTTT.

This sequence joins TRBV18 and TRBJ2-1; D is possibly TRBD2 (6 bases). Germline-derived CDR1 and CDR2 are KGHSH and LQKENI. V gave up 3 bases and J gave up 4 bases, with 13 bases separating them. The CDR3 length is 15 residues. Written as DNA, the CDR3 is TGTGCCAGCTCACCCGAGCGGGCGGATTACAATGAGCAGTTCTTC. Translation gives CASSPERADYNEQFF.

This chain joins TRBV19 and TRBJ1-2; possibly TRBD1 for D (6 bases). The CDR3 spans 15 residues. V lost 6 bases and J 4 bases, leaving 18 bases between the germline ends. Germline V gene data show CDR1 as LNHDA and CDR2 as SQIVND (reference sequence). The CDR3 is CASRARDTKPYGYTF. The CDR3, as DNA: TGTGCCAGTAGGGCCCGGGACACCAAACCCTATGGCTACACCTTC.

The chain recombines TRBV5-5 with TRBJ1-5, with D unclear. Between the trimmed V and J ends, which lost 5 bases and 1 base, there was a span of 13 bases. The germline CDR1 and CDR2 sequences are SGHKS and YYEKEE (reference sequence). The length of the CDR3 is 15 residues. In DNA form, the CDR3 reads TGTGCCAGCAGTTTAACAGCGGTCAGCAATCAGCCCCAGCATTTT. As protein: CASSLTAVSNQPQHF.

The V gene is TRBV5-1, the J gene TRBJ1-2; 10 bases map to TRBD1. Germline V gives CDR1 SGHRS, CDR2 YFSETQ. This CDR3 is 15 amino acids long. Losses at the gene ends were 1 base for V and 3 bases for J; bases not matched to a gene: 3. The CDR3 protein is CASSLRQGADYGYTF. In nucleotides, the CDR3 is TGCGCCAGCAGCTTGAGACAGGGGGCGGACTATGGCTACACCTTC.

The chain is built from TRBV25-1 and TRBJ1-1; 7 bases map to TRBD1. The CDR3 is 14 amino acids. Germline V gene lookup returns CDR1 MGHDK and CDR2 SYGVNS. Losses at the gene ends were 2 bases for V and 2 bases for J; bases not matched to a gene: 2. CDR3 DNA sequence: TGTGCCAGCAGTGAAGACAGGGCCAACACTGAAGCTTTCTTT. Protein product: CASSEDRANTEAFF.

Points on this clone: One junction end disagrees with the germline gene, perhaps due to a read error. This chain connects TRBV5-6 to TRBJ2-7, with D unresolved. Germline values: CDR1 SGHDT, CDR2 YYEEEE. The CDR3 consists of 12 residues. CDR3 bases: TGTGCCAGCAGCTCCCACCCAGCGAACCCTGCCTTC. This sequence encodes CASSSHPANPAF.

CDR3 coding DNA: TGTGCCAGCAGCGTAGGGACAGGGGGCTGGAATGAGCAGTTCTTC. It codes for CASSVGTGGWNEQFF. The chain combines TRBV9 with TRBJ2-1; 11 bases line up with TRBD1. Germline V gene data show CDR1 as SGDLS and CDR2 as YYNGEE. Trimming cost V 0 bases and J 7 bases; bases outside gene matches: 3. The CDR3 runs 15 residues.

Here the CDR3 reads CASTNPGRAPSYEQYF. The DNA for the CDR3 is TGTGCCAGCACCAACCCTGGGCGGGCCCCATCCTACGAGCAGTACTTC. This sequence joins TRBV2 and TRBJ2-7; D possibly corresponds to TRBD2 (5 bases). Germline loops: CDR1 SNHLY, CDR2 FYNNEI. The CDR3 contains 16 residues. Trimming pared 7 bases from V and 1 base from J, leaving 20 bases between.

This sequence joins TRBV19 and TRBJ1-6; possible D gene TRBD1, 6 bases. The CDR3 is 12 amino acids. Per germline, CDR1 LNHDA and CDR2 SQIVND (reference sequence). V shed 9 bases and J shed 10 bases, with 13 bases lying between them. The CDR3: CASSGVGSPLHF. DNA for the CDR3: TGTGCCAGCTCAGGGGTGGGGTCACCCCTCCACTTT.

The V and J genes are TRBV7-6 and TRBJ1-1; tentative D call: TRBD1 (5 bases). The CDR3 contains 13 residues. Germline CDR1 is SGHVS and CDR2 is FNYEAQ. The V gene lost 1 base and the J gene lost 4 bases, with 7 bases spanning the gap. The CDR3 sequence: CASSLEGVTEAFF. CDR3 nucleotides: TGTGCCAGCAGCTTAGAAGGGGTCACTGAAGCTTTCTTT.

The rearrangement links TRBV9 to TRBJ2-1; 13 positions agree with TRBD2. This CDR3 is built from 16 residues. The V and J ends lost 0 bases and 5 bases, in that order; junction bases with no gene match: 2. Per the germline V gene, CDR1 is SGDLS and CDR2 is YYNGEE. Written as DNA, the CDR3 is TGTGCCAGCAGCGTAGCTGGGACTAGCGGGAACAATGAGCAGTTCTTC. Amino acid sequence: CASSVAGTSGNNEQFF. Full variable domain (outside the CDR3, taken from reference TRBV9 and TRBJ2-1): DSGVTQTPKHLITATGQRVTLRCSPRSGDLSVYWYQQSLDQGLQFLIQYYNGEERAKGNILERFSAQQFPDLHSELNLSSLELGDSALYFCASSVAGTSGNNEQFFGPGTRLTVL.

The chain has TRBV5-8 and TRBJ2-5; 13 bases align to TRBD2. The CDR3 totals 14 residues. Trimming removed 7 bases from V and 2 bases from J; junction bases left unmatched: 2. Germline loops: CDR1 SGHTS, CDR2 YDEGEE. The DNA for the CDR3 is TGTGCCAGCTTGGGACTAGCGGGACAAGAGACCCAGTACTTC. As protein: CASLGLAGQETQYF.

The CDR3 loop reads CASSILGQGLEQYF. The CDR3 nucleotides read TGTGCCAGTAGTATCCTTGGACAGGGGCTCGAGCAGTACTTC. The chain links TRBV19 to TRBJ2-7; 9 bases are shared with TRBD1. The CDR3 has 14 residues. V dropped 3 bases and J dropped 6; count of bases not matched to a gene: 6. The V gene's germline CDR1 is LNHDA and CDR2 SQIVND (reference sequence).

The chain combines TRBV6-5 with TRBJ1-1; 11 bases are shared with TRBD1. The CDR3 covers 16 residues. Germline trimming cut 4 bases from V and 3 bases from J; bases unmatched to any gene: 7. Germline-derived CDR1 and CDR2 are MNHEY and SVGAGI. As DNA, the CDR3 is TGTGCCAGCAGTTGGGGACAGGGGGATGTACACACTGAAGCTTTCTTT. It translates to CASSWGQGDVHTEAFF.

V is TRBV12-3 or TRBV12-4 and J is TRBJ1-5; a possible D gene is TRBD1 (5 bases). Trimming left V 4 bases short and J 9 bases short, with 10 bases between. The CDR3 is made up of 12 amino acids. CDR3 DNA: TGTGCCAGCAGTTACCAGGGAGGGCCCCAGCATTTT. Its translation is CASSYQGGPQHF.

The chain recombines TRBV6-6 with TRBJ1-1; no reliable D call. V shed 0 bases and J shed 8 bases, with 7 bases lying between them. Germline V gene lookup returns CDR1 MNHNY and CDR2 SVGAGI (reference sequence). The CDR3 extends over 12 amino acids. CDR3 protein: CASSYSFREAFF. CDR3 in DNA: TGTGCCAGCAGTTACTCGTTTCGGGAAGCTTTCTTT.

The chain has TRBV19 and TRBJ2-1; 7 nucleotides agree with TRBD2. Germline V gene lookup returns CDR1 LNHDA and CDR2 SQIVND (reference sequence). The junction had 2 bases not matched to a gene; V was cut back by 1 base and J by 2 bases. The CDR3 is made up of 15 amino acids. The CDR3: CASSIGLAAYNEQFF. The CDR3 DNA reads TGTGCCAGTAGTATAGGACTAGCCGCCTACAATGAGCAGTTCTTC.

Here the CDR3 DNA reads TGTGCCAGCAGTCCACACAGGGGCCCCAGAACTGAAGCTTTCTTT. Translated: CASSPHRGPRTEAFF. The V and J genes are TRBV28 and TRBJ1-1, with TRBD1 matching over 7 bases. Unmatched junction bases numbered 11, after V lost 5 bases and J lost 5 bases. CDR1 is MDHEN, CDR2 SYDVKM, per germline. The CDR3 is 15 amino acids.

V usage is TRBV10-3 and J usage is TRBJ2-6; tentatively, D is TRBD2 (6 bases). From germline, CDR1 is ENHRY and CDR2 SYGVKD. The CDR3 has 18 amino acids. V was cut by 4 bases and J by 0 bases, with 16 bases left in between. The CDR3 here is CAISVGGEAPSGANVLTF. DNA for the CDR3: TGTGCCATCAGTGTAGGCGGGGAGGCCCCCTCTGGGGCCAACGTCCTGACTTTC.

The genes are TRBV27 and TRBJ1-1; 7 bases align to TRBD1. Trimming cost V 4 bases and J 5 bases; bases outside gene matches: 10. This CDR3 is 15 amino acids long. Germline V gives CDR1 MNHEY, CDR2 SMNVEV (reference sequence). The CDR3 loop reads CASSSRRQGVTEAFF. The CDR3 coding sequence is TGTGCCAGCAGTTCAAGACGACAGGGAGTAACTGAAGCTTTCTTT.

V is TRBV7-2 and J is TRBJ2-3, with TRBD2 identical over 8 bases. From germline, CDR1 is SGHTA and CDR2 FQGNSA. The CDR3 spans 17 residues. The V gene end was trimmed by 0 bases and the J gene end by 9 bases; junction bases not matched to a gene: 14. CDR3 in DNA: TGTGCCAGCAGCTTAGCGCGGGGGGAGGGCCCCCTGGGAACGCAGTATTTT. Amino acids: CASSLARGEGPLGTQYF.

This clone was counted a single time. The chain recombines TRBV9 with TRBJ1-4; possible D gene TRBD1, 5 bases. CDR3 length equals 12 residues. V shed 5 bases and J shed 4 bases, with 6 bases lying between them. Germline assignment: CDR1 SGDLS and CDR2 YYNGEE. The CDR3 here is CASRGDNEKLFF. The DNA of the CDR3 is TGTGCCAGCAGAGGGGATAATGAAAAACTGTTTTTT.

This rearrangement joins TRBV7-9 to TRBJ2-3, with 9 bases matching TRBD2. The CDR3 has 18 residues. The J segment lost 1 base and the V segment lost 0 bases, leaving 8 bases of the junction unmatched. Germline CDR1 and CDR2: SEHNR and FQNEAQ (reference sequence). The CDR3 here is CASSLAWASGKGTDTQYF. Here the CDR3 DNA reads TGTGCCAGCAGCTTAGCGTGGGCTAGCGGGAAGGGCACAGATACGCAGTATTTT. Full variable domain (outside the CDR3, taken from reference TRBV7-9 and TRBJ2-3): DTGVSQNPRHKITKRGQNVTFRCDPISEHNRLYWYRQTLGQGPEFLTYFQNEAQLEKSRLLSDRFSAERPKGSFSTLEIQRTEQGDSAMYLCASSLAWASGKGTDTQYFGPGTRLTVL.

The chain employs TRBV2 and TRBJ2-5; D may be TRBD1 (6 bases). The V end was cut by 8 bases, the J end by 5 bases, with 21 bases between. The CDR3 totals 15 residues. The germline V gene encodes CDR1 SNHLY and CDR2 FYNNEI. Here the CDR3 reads CASHIRPGQGETQYF. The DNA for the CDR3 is TGTGCCAGCCATATCCGACCGGGACAAGGGGAGACCCAGTACTTC.

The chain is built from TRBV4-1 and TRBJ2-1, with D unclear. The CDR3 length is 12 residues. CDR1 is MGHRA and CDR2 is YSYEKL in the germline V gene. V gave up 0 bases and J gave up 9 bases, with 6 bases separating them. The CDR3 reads CASSQDRIEQFF. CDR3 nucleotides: TGCGCCAGCAGCCAAGACAGAATTGAGCAGTTCTTC.

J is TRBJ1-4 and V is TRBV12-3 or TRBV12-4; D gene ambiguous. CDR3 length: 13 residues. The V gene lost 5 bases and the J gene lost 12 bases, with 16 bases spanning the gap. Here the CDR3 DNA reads TGTGCCAGCAGTGCTCGAATTGGACTCGAACTGTTTTTT. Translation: CASSARIGLELFF.

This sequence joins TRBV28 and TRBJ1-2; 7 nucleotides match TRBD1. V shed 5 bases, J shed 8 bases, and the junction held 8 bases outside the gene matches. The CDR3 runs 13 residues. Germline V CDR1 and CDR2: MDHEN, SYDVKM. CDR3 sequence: CASSLTGAWGYTF. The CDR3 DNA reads TGTGCCAGCAGTCTTACAGGGGCGTGGGGCTACACCTTC.

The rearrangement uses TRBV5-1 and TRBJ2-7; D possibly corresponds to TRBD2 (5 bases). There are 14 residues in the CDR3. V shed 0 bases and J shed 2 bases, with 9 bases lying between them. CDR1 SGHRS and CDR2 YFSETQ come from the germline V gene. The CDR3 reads CASSLEVGTYEQYF. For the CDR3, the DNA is TGCGCCAGCAGCTTGGAGGTCGGGACCTACGAGCAGTACTTC. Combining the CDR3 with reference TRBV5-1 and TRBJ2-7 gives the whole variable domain KAGVTQTPRYLIKTRGQQVTLSCSPISGHRSVSWYQQTPGQGLQFLFEYFSETQRNKGNFPGRFSGRQFSNSRSEMNVSTLELGDSALYLCASSLEVGTYEQYFGPGTRLTVT.